The 31 T cell receptor beta chains presented below share a single source sample, sequenced in a study of blood T cell repertoires in COVID-19. This table comes from immunoSEQ multiplex PCR, and its TCRdb copy is limited to in-frame clones, with some not included. The data contain approximately 100,000 clones, roughly nine tenths of them seen just once; the ten biggest clones take up about a sixth. The sample comprised peripheral blood. These TCRs come from an elderly woman in a cohort sampled during active COVID-19.

The rearrangement links TRBV18 to TRBJ1-5; D remains ambiguous. The germline V and J ends were trimmed by 2 bases and 1 base, with 3 bases remaining between them. Germline V gene sequence: CDR1 KGHSH, CDR2 LQKENI. This CDR3 contains 13 residues. CDR3 sequence (DNA): TGTGCCAGCTCACCAAGCAGCAATCAGCCCCAGCATTTT. Translation: CASSPSSNQPQHF.

V gene TRBV27 combines with J gene TRBJ2-5; 16 positions match TRBD2. CDR1 MNHEY and CDR2 SMNVEV come from the germline V gene (reference sequence). CDR3 length: 15 amino acids. Germline trimming cut 6 bases from V and 4 bases from J; bases unmatched to any gene: 2. This CDR3 reads CASRGTSGRGETQYF. The CDR3 region has the DNA TGTGCCAGCAGGGGGACTAGCGGGAGGGGAGAGACCCAGTACTTC.

This clone was seen just once. DNA for the CDR3: TGTGCCAGTAGTATTGGACTAGCGGGAGTAGATACGCAGTATTTT. Translated, it gives CASSIGLAGVDTQYF. This chain connects TRBV19 to TRBJ2-3, with 13 bases identical to TRBD2. Germline V gene lookup returns CDR1 LNHDA and CDR2 SQIVND (reference sequence). The V gene end was trimmed by 3 bases and the J gene end by 5 bases; junction bases not matched to a gene: 2. CDR3 size: 15 residues.

The chain is built from TRBV14 and TRBJ1-1; TRBD1 aligns across 8 bases. The V gene's germline CDR1 is SGHDN and CDR2 FVKESK. The CDR3 loop spans 16 amino acids. V lost 4 bases and J lost 1; bases outside the gene matches: 8. CDR3 amino acids: CASSRTRTGKNTEAFF. For the CDR3, the DNA is TGTGCCAGCAGCCGGACCCGGACAGGGAAGAACACTGAAGCTTTCTTT. The full variable domain, rest sourced from reference TRBV14 and TRBJ1-1, is EAGVTQFPSHSVIEKGQTVTLRCDPISGHDNLYWYRRVMGKEIKFLLHFVKESKQDESGMPNNRFLAERTGGTYSTLKVQPAELEDSGVYFCASSRTRTGKNTEAFFGQGTRLTVV.

The chain is built from TRBV12-5 and TRBJ2-3; TRBD1 agrees at 10 bases. The CDR3 contains 19 residues. Germline CDR1 LGHNT, CDR2 FRNRAP. The V segment lost 2 bases and the J segment 4 bases; nucleotides outside the gene matches: 15. CDR3 protein: CASGLPGQGRGFGADTQYF. The CDR3 region has the DNA TGTGCTAGTGGTTTGCCGGGACAGGGGCGAGGTTTCGGGGCAGATACGCAGTATTTT. Full variable domain (outside the CDR3, taken from reference TRBV12-5 and TRBJ2-3): DARVTQTPRHKVTEMGQEVTMRCQPILGHNTVFWYRQTMMQGLELLAYFRNRAPLDDSGMPKDRFSAEMPDATLATLKIQPSEPRDSAVYFCASGLPGQGRGFGADTQYFGPGTRLTVL.

In its sample, this clone was seen a few times. The chain is built from TRBV10-1 and TRBJ1-6; 8 bases are a match to TRBD1. Germline-derived CDR1 and CDR2 are WNHNN and SYGVQD (reference sequence). This CDR3 comprises 14 residues. The V and J ends lost 5 bases and 7 bases, in that order; junction bases with no gene match: 4. As DNA, the CDR3 is TGCGCCAGCAGTTTACAGGGGGAAAATTCACCCCTCCACTTT. Amino acid sequence: CASSLQGENSPLHF.

V usage is TRBV6-5 and J usage is TRBJ2-5; maybe TRBD2 (6 bases). The CDR3 totals 14 residues. Germline values: CDR1 MNHEY, CDR2 SVGAGI. The V end was cut by 4 bases, the J end by 2 bases, with 11 bases between. As DNA, the CDR3 is TGTGCCAGCAGTTCGCTGGGGGGACAAGAGACCCAGTACTTC. Encoded protein: CASSSLGGQETQYF.

V and J are TRBV5-1 and TRBJ2-1; TRBD2 matches at 8 bases. Trimming took 2 bases from V and 6 from J; bases not matched to a gene: 4. The germline V gene has CDR1 SGHRS and CDR2 YFSETQ. The CDR3 spans 14 residues. The CDR3 loop reads CASSFTSGPNEQFF. Written as DNA, the CDR3 is TGCGCCAGCAGCTTTACTAGCGGACCCAATGAGCAGTTCTTC.

This rearrangement joins TRBV6-1 to TRBJ1-2; possibly TRBD1 for D (6 bases). This CDR3 region has 14 residues. Trimming removed 0 bases from V and 6 bases from J, with 11 bases in between. CDR1 is MNHNS, CDR2 SASEGT, per germline. The CDR3 sequence: CASSEAPGQNGYTF. In nucleotides, the CDR3 is TGTGCCAGCAGTGAAGCGCCAGGACAGAATGGCTACACCTTC.

The chain is built from TRBV3-1 (or the pseudogene TRBV3-2) and TRBJ1-1; 8 positions match TRBD1. The length of the CDR3 is 17 residues. Losses at the gene ends were 4 bases for V and 0 bases for J; bases not matched to a gene: 10. CDR1 is LGHDT, CDR2 YNNKEL, per germline (reference sequence). CDR3 in amino acids: CASSRKTGGVVNTEAFF. For the CDR3, the DNA is TGTGCCAGCAGCCGCAAAACAGGGGGAGTGGTGAACACTGAAGCTTTCTTT.

This chain joins TRBV4-2 and TRBJ2-3; 8 bases map to TRBD1. The germline CDR1 and CDR2 sequences are LGHNA and YNFKEQ. The V and J ends lost 1 base and 6 bases, in that order; junction bases with no gene match: 6. The CDR3 runs 15 residues. The CDR3 nucleotides read TGTGCCAGCAGCCAAGGCCAGGGGGCGCTGGATACGCAGTATTTT. This sequence encodes CASSQGQGALDTQYF.

The V gene is TRBV10-2, the J gene TRBJ2-1, with 9 positions matching TRBD2. The ends lost 6 bases at V and 10 bases at J; junction bases unmatched: 16. CDR1 is WSHSY and CDR2 is SAAADI in the germline V gene. This CDR3 is built from 16 residues. The CDR3: CASSPSGRNREGEQFF. In DNA form, the CDR3 reads TGCGCCAGCAGCCCGAGCGGGAGGAACCGGGAAGGGGAGCAGTTCTTC.

The rearrangement links TRBV13 to TRBJ2-1; perhaps TRBD1 as D (6 bases). This CDR3 spans 16 amino acids. Germline V gives CDR1 PRHDT, CDR2 FYEKMQ (reference sequence). The V and J ends lost 6 bases and 6 bases respectively, with 21 bases between them. This chain's CDR3 is CASSFTGPGTINEQFF. CDR3 in DNA: TGTGCCAGCAGTTTCACGGGGCCCGGGACAATCAATGAGCAGTTCTTC.

The chain has TRBV19 and TRBJ2-1, with 7 positions matching TRBD2. Trimming at V came to 5 bases and at J to 2 bases, leaving 6 bases not matched to a gene. Germline V CDR1 and CDR2: LNHDA, SQIVND (reference sequence). This CDR3 comprises 15 residues. The CDR3 loop reads CASSLELATYNEQFF. In DNA form, the CDR3 reads TGTGCCAGTAGTCTTGAACTAGCGACCTACAATGAGCAGTTCTTC.

The chain employs TRBV3-1 (or the pseudogene TRBV3-2) and TRBJ2-7, with TRBD1 identical over 7 bases. Germline loops: CDR1 LGHDT, CDR2 YNNKEL (reference sequence). The CDR3 runs 13 residues. The J segment lost 1 base and the V segment lost 3 bases, leaving 0 bases of the junction unmatched. The CDR3: CASSQGQSYEQYF. CDR3 sequence (DNA): TGTGCCAGCAGCCAGGGACAGTCCTACGAGCAGTACTTC.

The J gene is TRBJ2-1, the V gene TRBV29-1, with 9 bases that match TRBD2. The germline V gene encodes CDR1 SQVTM and CDR2 ANQGSEA. The ends lost 7 bases at V and 4 bases at J; junction bases unmatched: 8. The CDR3 contains 14 residues. CDR3 sequence (DNA): TGCAGCGCGCCGAGACTAGCGGTATACAATGAGCAGTTCTTC. It encodes CSAPRLAVYNEQFF.

V gene TRBV28 combines with J gene TRBJ2-7; 10 bases are a match to TRBD2. Losses at the gene ends were 10 bases for V and 2 bases for J; bases not matched to a gene: 8. CDR1 is MDHEN and CDR2 is SYDVKM in the germline V gene. The length of the CDR3 is 14 residues. Here the CDR3 reads CAITPAGGPYEQYF. Written as DNA, the CDR3 is TGTGCCATAACCCCAGCGGGAGGGCCCTACGAGCAGTACTTC.

The chain is built from TRBV7-8 and TRBJ1-6; 7 bases map to TRBD1. The germline gives CDR1 SGHVS, CDR2 FQNEAQ. The CDR3 totals 14 residues. The trim removed 8 bases at V and 7 bases at J, leaving 8 bases unmatched. This CDR3 reads CASRATGENSPLHF. The CDR3 DNA follows: TGTGCCAGCCGGGCTACAGGGGAAAATTCACCCCTCCACTTT.

This chain links TRBV18 with TRBJ2-2; 7 bases are a match to TRBD2. V trimming: 3 bases; J trimming: 5 bases; junction bases outside the gene matches: 9. The CDR3 runs 16 residues. Germline V gene data show CDR1 as KGHSH and CDR2 as LQKENI. CDR3: CASSPPGLRSTGELFF. CDR3 nucleotide sequence: TGTGCCAGCTCACCTCCGGGACTACGCAGTACCGGGGAGCTGTTTTTT.

The CDR3 DNA follows: TGTGCCAGCAGTGAGGGGCCCAATGAAAAACTGTTTTTT. This sequence encodes CASSEGPNEKLFF. The rearrangement links TRBV6-4 to TRBJ1-4; perhaps TRBD1 as D (5 bases). The CDR3 spans 13 residues. V was pared by 3 bases and J by 5 bases, with 7 bases between. The V gene's germline CDR1 is MRHNA and CDR2 SNTAGT.

The chain recombines TRBV5-4 with TRBJ1-1; D is unclear. The CDR3 has 14 residues. From germline, CDR1 is SGHNT and CDR2 YYREEE (reference sequence). The V end lost 2 bases, the J end lost 0 bases, and 8 bases lay between the germline ends. DNA of the CDR3: TGTGCCAGCAGCTTAAGTCAGGTGAACACTGAAGCTTTCTTT. Translated: CASSLSQVNTEAFF.

The chain is built from TRBV19 and TRBJ1-1; D is unclear. The V end lost 2 bases, the J end lost 4 bases, and 8 bases lay between the germline ends. The CDR3 extends over 13 amino acids. The germline V gene has CDR1 LNHDA and CDR2 SQIVND (reference sequence). The CDR3 DNA reads as TGTGCCAGTAGTATACTATATATCACTGAAGCTTTCTTT. As protein: CASSILYITEAFF.

The V gene is TRBV9, the J gene TRBJ2-1, with 11 bases that match TRBD2. The CDR3 is 16 residues long. J gave up 7 bases and V 2 bases, and 8 bases lay outside the gene matches. Germline CDR1 reads SGDLS; CDR2 reads YYNGEE. The CDR3 is CASSVGPGLAVNEQFF. The CDR3 bases are TGTGCCAGCAGCGTTGGCCCGGGACTAGCGGTAAATGAGCAGTTCTTC.

This chain connects TRBV4-1 to TRBJ2-4, with D tentatively TRBD1 (5 bases). Per germline, CDR1 MGHRA and CDR2 YSYEKL. The CDR3 loop spans 17 amino acids. Trimming took off 0 bases at V and 1 base at J, with 13 bases between the two ends. The CDR3 loop reads CASSQEEGVWAKNIQYF. The CDR3 DNA is TGCGCCAGCAGCCAAGAGGAAGGGGTCTGGGCCAAAAACATTCAGTACTTC.

The DNA for the CDR3 is TGTGCCAGCAGCCCGAGGGCAGATACGCAGTATTTT. It encodes CASSPRADTQYF. The rearrangement links TRBV3-1 (or the pseudogene TRBV3-2) to TRBJ2-3; possible D gene TRBD2, 5 bases. V was clipped by 4 bases and J by 4 bases, with 6 bases between them. From germline, CDR1 is LGHDT and CDR2 YNNKEL (reference sequence). There are 12 residues in the CDR3.

The chain is built from TRBV7-6 and TRBJ2-7; the match to TRBD2 covers 12 bases. V was pared by 1 base and J by 6 bases, with 7 bases of the junction left unmatched. The germline V gene has CDR1 SGHVS and CDR2 FNYEAQ. The CDR3 runs to 16 residues. The CDR3 DNA follows: TGTGCCAGCAGCTTAGGAGCGACTAGCGGGGGAGGCGAGCAGTACTTC. The encoded protein is CASSLGATSGGGEQYF.

The chain recombines TRBV5-8 with TRBJ1-2; 11 bases align to TRBD1. Per the germline V gene, CDR1 is SGHTS and CDR2 is YDEGEE. The ends lost 3 bases at V and 4 bases at J; junction bases unmatched: 8. The CDR3 sequence is 16 residues long. CDR3 amino acids: CASSSPRDRGGYGYTF. Written as DNA, the CDR3 is TGTGCCAGCAGCTCCCCAAGGGACAGGGGGGGCTATGGCTACACCTTC.

The V call is TRBV9, the J call TRBJ2-7; 7 bases fit TRBD2. Germline loops: CDR1 SGDLS, CDR2 YYNGEE. V trimming: 3 bases; J trimming: 3 bases; junction bases outside the gene matches: 6. The CDR3 length is 14 residues. The CDR3 DNA follows: TGTGCCAGCAGCGCAGCGGGACTGTACTACGAGCAGTACTTC. The encoded protein is CASSAAGLYYEQYF.

The chain recombines TRBV5-1 with TRBJ2-7, with D possibly TRBD1 on 6 matching bases. Per the germline V gene, CDR1 is SGHRS and CDR2 is YFSETQ. This CDR3 has 16 residues. The V and J ends lost 4 bases and 0 bases respectively, with 17 bases between them. The CDR3 spells CASSQQGTLSSYEQYF. CDR3 coding DNA: TGCGCCAGCAGCCAACAAGGGACACTTAGCTCCTACGAGCAGTACTTC.

This chain joins TRBV5-1 and TRBJ1-1; 7 nucleotides match TRBD1. J gave up 2 bases and V 7 bases, and 8 bases lay outside the gene matches. The CDR3 length is 14 residues. Germline V CDR1 and CDR2: SGHRS, YFSETQ. CDR3 residues: CASSRQGGNTEAFF. As DNA, the CDR3 is TGCGCCAGCTCCCGACAGGGAGGCAACACTGAAGCTTTCTTT.

The rearrangement links TRBV27 to TRBJ2-7; TRBD2 matches at 9 bases. The CDR3 contains 15 residues. The V gene end was trimmed by 3 bases and the J gene end by 2 bases; junction bases not matched to a gene: 5. Germline values: CDR1 MNHEY, CDR2 SMNVEV (reference sequence). The CDR3 DNA is TGTGCCAGCAGTTTTGGCGCGGGAGGGCCCTACGAGCAGTACTTC. Amino acids: CASSFGAGGPYEQYF.